This T cell receptor (delta chain) was recorded in a study of Vδ1+ human thymocytes. V was shortened by 4 bases and J by 1 base, with 16 bases between the two germline ends. This CDR3 is 16 amino acids long. Germline-derived CDR1 and CDR2 are TSWWSYY and QGS. Thymocytes were sorted as CD3+ TCRVdelta1+ TCRVdelta2- after alphabeta T cell depletion. Purity of the sorted Vdelta1+ thymocytes ranged from roughly 98% to 99.6%. RNA was extracted from the cells and then reverse transcribed. CDR3 amplicons came from multiplex PCR with pooled V-gene forward and constant-region reverse primers. TCRdb re-identified clones in the multiplex PCR reads via CATT. Among over 65,000 delta-chain clones listed, around 34% were seen once. For this clone: Its antigen remains unidentified.

Whole-study results and caveats: In the thymus, TRG and TRD repertoires looked highly polyclonal with Gaussian CDR3 lengths. Thymic delta-chain repertoires held 15% to 20% Vdelta2 sequences and few Vdelta3, despite high sort purity. Bulk data may be misread because of unexpected Vdelta2 sequences.

This receptor was identified in a boy less than two years old who had congenital heart surgery. This chain links TRDV1 with TRDJ1; possibly TRDD2 for D (5 bases). Specimen: Vdelta1+ gamma-delta thymocytes from the thymus. Indicated subset: FACS-sorted CD3+ TCRalphabeta- TCRVdelta1+ TCRVdelta2- thymocytes. The CDR3 DNA reads TGTGCTCTTGGGGGAGGCAGATTCCTTTCCACCGATAAACTCATCTTT. Amino acids: CALGGGRFLSTDKLIF.